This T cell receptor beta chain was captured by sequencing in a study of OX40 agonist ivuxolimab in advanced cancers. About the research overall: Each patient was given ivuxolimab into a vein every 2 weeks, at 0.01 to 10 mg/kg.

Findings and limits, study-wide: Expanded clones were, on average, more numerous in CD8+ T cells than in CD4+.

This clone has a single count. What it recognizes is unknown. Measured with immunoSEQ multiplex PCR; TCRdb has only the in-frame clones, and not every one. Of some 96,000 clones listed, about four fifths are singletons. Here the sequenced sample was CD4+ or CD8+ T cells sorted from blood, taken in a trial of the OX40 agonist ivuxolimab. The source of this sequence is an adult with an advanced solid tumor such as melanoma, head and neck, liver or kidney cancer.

The DNA of the CDR3 is TGCGCCAGCAGCTTGGCTCCGGGACCTAGAACCGGGGAGCTGTTTTTT. This codes for CASSLAPGPRTGELFF. This chain uses TRBV5-1 with TRBJ2-2; D assignment may be TRBD1 or TRBD2 (5 bases each). CDR1 SGHRS and CDR2 YFSETQ come from the germline V gene. V shed 0 bases and J shed 5 bases, with 14 bases lying between them. The CDR3 sequence is 16 residues long. Complete variable domain (other parts from reference TRBV5-1 and TRBJ2-2): KAGVTQTPRYLIKTRGQQVTLSCSPISGHRSVSWYQQTPGQGLQFLFEYFSETQRNKGNFPGRFSGRQFSNSRSEMNVSTLELGDSALYLCASSLAPGPRTGELFFGEGSRLTVL.